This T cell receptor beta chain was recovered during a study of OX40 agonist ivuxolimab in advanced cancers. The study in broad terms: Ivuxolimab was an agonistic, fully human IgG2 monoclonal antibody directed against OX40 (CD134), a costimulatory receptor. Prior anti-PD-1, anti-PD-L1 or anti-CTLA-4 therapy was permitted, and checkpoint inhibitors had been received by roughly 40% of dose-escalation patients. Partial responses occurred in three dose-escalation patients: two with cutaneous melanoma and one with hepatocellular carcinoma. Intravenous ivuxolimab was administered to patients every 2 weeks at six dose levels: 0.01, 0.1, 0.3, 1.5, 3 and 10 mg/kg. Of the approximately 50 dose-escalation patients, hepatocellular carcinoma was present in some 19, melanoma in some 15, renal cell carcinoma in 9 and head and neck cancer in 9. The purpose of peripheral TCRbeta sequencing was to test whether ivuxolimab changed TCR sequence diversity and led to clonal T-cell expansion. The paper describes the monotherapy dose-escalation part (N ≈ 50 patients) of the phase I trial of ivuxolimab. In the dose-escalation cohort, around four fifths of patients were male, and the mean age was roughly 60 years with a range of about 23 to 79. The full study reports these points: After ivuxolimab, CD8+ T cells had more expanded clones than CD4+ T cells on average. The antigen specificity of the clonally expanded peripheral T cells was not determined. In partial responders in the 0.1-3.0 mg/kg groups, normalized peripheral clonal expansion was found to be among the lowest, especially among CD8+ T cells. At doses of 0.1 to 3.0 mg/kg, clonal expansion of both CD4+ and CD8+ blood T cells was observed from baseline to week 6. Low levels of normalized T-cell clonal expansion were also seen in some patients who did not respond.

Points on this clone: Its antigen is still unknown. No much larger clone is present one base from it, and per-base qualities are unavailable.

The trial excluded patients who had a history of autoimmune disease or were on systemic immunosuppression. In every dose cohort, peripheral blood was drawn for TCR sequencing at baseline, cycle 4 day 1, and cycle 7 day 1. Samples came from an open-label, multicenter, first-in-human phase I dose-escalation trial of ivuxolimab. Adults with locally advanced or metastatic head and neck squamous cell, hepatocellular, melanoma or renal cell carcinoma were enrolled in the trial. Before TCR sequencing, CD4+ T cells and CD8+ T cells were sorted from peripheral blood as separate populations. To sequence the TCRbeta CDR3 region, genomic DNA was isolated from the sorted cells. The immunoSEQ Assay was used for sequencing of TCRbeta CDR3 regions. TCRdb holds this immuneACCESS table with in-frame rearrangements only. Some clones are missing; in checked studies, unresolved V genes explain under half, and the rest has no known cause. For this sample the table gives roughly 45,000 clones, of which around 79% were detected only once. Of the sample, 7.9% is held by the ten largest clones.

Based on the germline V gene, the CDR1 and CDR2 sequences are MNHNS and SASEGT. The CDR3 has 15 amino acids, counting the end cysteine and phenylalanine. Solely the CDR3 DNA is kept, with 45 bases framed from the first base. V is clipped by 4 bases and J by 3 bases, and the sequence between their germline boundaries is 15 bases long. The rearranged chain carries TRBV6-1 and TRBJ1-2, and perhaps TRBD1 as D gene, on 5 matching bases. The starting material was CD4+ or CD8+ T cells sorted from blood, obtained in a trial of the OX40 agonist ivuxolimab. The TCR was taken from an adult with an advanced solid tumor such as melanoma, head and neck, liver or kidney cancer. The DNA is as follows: TGTGCCAGCAGTGGCCAGGGTACGTCTGACTATGGCTACACCTTC. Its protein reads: CASSGQGTSDYGYTF.